The next 30 T cell receptor beta chains were all read from a single sample in a study of cytomegalovirus exposure and HLA in healthy donors. Repertoires were generated with immunoSEQ multiplex PCR, while TCRdb's copy carries only in-frame clones and drops some. The data contain under 200,000 clones, about 96% of them singletons. Sequenced sample: PBMCs. The receptor set was obtained from a woman between 18 and 29 years old in good health and CMV-seronegative.

CDR3 in DNA: TGTGCCAGCTCACCGAGGACTGGAATGAACACTGAAGCTTTCTTT. This sequence encodes CASSPRTGMNTEAFF. V gene TRBV18 combines with J gene TRBJ1-1; no clear D gene. V shed 3 bases and J shed 0 bases, with 11 bases lying between them. Germline V gene sequence: CDR1 KGHSH, CDR2 LQKENI. CDR3 size: 15 residues.

The rearrangement joins TRBV9 to TRBJ1-2, with 12 bases fitting TRBD1. The CDR3 has 15 residues. J gave up 4 bases and V 0 bases, and 1 base lay outside the gene matches. CDR1 is SGDLS and CDR2 is YYNGEE in the germline V gene. The CDR3 here is CASSVEGQGAYGYTF. CDR3 sequence (DNA): TGTGCCAGCAGCGTAGAGGGACAGGGGGCCTATGGCTACACCTTC.

The chain uses TRBV19 and TRBJ2-1, with 12 bases matching TRBD1. The CDR3 covers 16 residues. With V trimmed by 5 bases and J by 5 bases, 7 bases remained unmatched. Germline assignment: CDR1 LNHDA and CDR2 SQIVND (reference sequence). The CDR3 loop reads CASSYGDRGLNNEQFF. The CDR3 DNA reads TGTGCCAGTAGTTACGGGGACAGGGGGCTTAACAATGAGCAGTTCTTC.

The J gene is TRBJ2-2, the V gene TRBV9; TRBD1 might be the D (5 bases). The CDR3 contains 14 residues. V was shortened by 5 bases and J by 2 bases, with 10 bases between the two germline ends. The germline CDR1 and CDR2 sequences are SGDLS and YYNGEE. CDR3 amino acids: CASRTDPNTGELFF. The CDR3 DNA reads as TGTGCCAGCAGGACAGACCCTAACACCGGGGAGCTGTTTTTT.

The chain is built from TRBV19 and TRBJ2-1; a weak D match, TRBD2 (7 bases). V lost 6 bases, J lost 6 bases, and 15 bases lay in between. Germline assignment: CDR1 LNHDA and CDR2 SQIVND (reference sequence). The CDR3 spans 14 residues. In DNA form, the CDR3 reads TGTGCCAGTAGCCCCCCTGGGGGGGCCAATGAGCAGTTCTTC. Translated: CASSPPGGANEQFF.

The rearrangement joins TRBV6-4 to TRBJ2-3; 8 nucleotides align to TRBD2. Germline assignment: CDR1 MRHNA and CDR2 SNTAGT. The CDR3 consists of 14 residues. Trimming cost V 6 bases and J 2 bases; bases outside gene matches: 4. The CDR3 spells CASSRGGPTDTQYF. CDR3 DNA: TGTGCCAGCAGCCGCGGGGGGCCCACAGATACGCAGTATTTT.

This clone occurred once. The chain carries TRBV19 and TRBJ1-4, with D maybe TRBD1 (5 bases). V lost 5 bases and J lost 8, with 15 bases in between. Germline V gene lookup returns CDR1 LNHDA and CDR2 SQIVND (reference sequence). The CDR3 is made up of 14 amino acids. DNA of the CDR3: TGTGCCAGTAGTCGACAGTACAGTTCGGAAAAACTGTTTTTT. This codes for CASSRQYSSEKLFF. Using reference TRBV19 and TRBJ1-4 for the parts outside the CDR3, the full variable domain is DGGITQSPKYLFRKEGQNVTLSCEQNLNHDAMYWYRQDPGQGLRLIYYSQIVNDFQKGDIAEGYSVSREKKESFPLTVTSAQKNPTAFYLCASSRQYSSEKLFFGSGTQLSVL.

This rearrangement joins TRBV6-1 to TRBJ2-1; D is possibly TRBD1 (6 bases). The CDR3 consists of 15 residues. Germline CDR1 is MNHNS and CDR2 is SASEGT. V shed 7 bases and J shed 0 bases, with 13 bases lying between them. Written as DNA, the CDR3 is TGTGCCAGCATAATGGACAGAAGCTCCTACAATGAGCAGTTCTTC. Residues: CASIMDRSSYNEQFF.

The chain links TRBV11-1 to TRBJ2-7; D might be TRBD1 (5 bases). CDR1 is SGHAT, CDR2 FQDESV, per germline (reference sequence). V lost 1 base and J 3 bases, leaving 7 bases between the germline ends. This CDR3 has 13 residues. The CDR3 region is CASSLDQGYEQYF. CDR3 DNA: TGTGCCAGCAGCTTAGATCAGGGCTACGAGCAGTACTTC.

The rearrangement uses TRBV2 and TRBJ1-1; D is uncertain. Trimming cost V 8 bases and J 0 bases, with 10 bases left between them. CDR1 SNHLY and CDR2 FYNNEI come from the germline V gene. The CDR3 sequence is 13 residues long. The CDR3 reads CASGRPMNTEAFF. The DNA of the CDR3 is TGTGCCAGCGGGCGTCCCATGAACACTGAAGCTTTCTTT.

The genes are TRBV5-1 and TRBJ1-1; D unresolved. Germline V gives CDR1 SGHRS, CDR2 YFSETQ. CDR3 length: 13 amino acids. V gave up 0 bases and J gave up 6 bases, with 9 bases separating them. CDR3 DNA: TGCGCCAGCAGCTTGGAGCGGGGTCCTGAAGCTTTCTTT. Protein product: CASSLERGPEAFF. The full variable domain, completed using reference TRBV5-1 and TRBJ1-1, is KAGVTQTPRYLIKTRGQQVTLSCSPISGHRSVSWYQQTPGQGLQFLFEYFSETQRNKGNFPGRFSGRQFSNSRSEMNVSTLELGDSALYLCASSLERGPEAFFGQGTRLTVV.

As DNA, the CDR3 is TGCAGCGTTGAGGGACAGACCAACACCGGGGAGCTGTTTTTT. This sequence encodes CSVEGQTNTGELFF. J is TRBJ2-2 and V is TRBV29-1, with TRBD1 matching over 7 bases. The CDR3 loop spans 14 amino acids. Germline V gives CDR1 SQVTM, CDR2 ANQGSEA. The V and J ends lost 3 bases and 2 bases, in that order; junction bases with no gene match: 3.

J is TRBJ1-2 and V is TRBV13; TRBD1 matches 9 bases. The V gene end was trimmed by 4 bases and the J gene end by 4 bases; junction bases not matched to a gene: 7. Looked up from germline, CDR1 is PRHDT and CDR2 is FYEKMQ (reference sequence). The CDR3 consists of 15 residues. CDR3 nucleotide sequence: TGTGCCAGCAGCTCCCGGACAGGGGCTACCTATGGCTACACCTTC. Translation gives CASSSRTGATYGYTF.

This rearrangement joins TRBV5-6 to TRBJ1-2; D gene ambiguous. CDR1 SGHDT and CDR2 YYEEEE come from the germline V gene. CDR3 length: 12 residues. The ends were cut back, 2 bases at V and 8 bases at J, with 10 bases in the middle. Here the CDR3 reads CASSFESNGYTF. The CDR3 bases are TGTGCCAGCAGCTTCGAGAGCAACGGCTACACCTTC.

This clone has just one count. This chain connects TRBV27 to TRBJ2-7; TRBD2 aligns across 12 bases. Germline loops: CDR1 MNHEY, CDR2 SMNVEV (reference sequence). This CDR3 comprises 15 residues. The junction had 3 bases not matched to a gene; V was cut back by 3 bases and J by 3 bases. The CDR3 region has the DNA TGTGCCAGCAGTTTGACTAGCGGGGGACACTACGAGCAGTACTTC. It yields the protein CASSLTSGGHYEQYF.

The chain couples TRBV11-2 to TRBJ1-6; TRBD1 is a possible D gene (5 bases). CDR3 length equals 16 residues. Deletions cut 2 bases from V and 7 bases from J, with 15 bases between. Germline CDR1 reads SGHAT; CDR2 reads FQNNGV. The CDR3 coding sequence is TGTGCCAGCAGCTTAAGGCCAACCAGGGTGAATTCACCCCTCCACTTT. This gives the protein CASSLRPTRVNSPLHF.

V usage is TRBV11-2 and J usage is TRBJ2-1, with TRBD2 matching 12 bases. V shed 5 bases, J shed 8 bases, and the junction held 10 bases outside the gene matches. The CDR3 sequence is 16 residues long. Looked up from germline, CDR1 is SGHAT and CDR2 is FQNNGV. This chain's CDR3 is CASSATSGGPHDEQFF. CDR3 coding DNA: TGTGCCAGCAGCGCCACTAGCGGGGGGCCTCACGATGAGCAGTTCTTC.

The V and J genes are TRBV2 and TRBJ1-5; TRBD1 matches at 8 bases. The V gene's germline CDR1 is SNHLY and CDR2 FYNNEI. V dropped 6 bases and J dropped 1; count of bases not matched to a gene: 5. CDR3 size: 15 residues. This chain's CDR3 is CASRGDRPSNQPQHF. CDR3 sequence (DNA): TGTGCCAGCAGGGGGGACAGGCCGAGCAATCAGCCCCAGCATTTT. The whole variable domain, filled in from reference TRBV2 and TRBJ1-5, reads EPEVTQTPSHQVTQMGQEVILRCVPISNHLYFYWYRQILGQKVEFLVSFYNNEISEKSEIFDDQFSVERPDGSNFTLKIRSTKLEDSAMYFCASRGDRPSNQPQHFGDGTRLSIL.

The V and J genes are TRBV6-6 and TRBJ2-7; possible D gene TRBD2, 5 bases. The CDR3 length is 14 residues. The V end lost 5 bases, the J end lost 0 bases, and 11 bases lay between the germline ends. The germline V gene has CDR1 MNHNY and CDR2 SVGAGI (reference sequence). The CDR3 loop is CASSLRASSYEQYF. CDR3 bases: TGTGCCAGCAGTCTGCGGGCGAGCTCCTACGAGCAGTACTTC.

This chain uses TRBV14 with TRBJ1-5, with D possibly being TRBD1 (6 bases). V gave up 2 bases and J gave up 0 bases, with 29 bases separating them. Germline loops: CDR1 SGHDN, CDR2 FVKESK. This CDR3 has 22 amino acids. The CDR3 here is CASSQLHPDRYRQEVSNQPQHF. Here the CDR3 DNA reads TGTGCCAGCAGCCAACTACACCCCGACAGATATCGACAGGAGGTTAGCAATCAGCCCCAGCATTTT.

The V gene is TRBV19, the J gene TRBJ1-5; tentative D call: TRBD1 (5 bases). The CDR3 totals 15 residues. Germline V gives CDR1 LNHDA, CDR2 SQIVND (reference sequence). V lost 3 bases, J lost 0 bases, and 9 bases lay in between. This CDR3 is CASSIPGNSNQPQHF. CDR3 bases: TGTGCCAGTAGTATCCCAGGGAATAGCAATCAGCCCCAGCATTTT.

The rearrangement joins TRBV4-3 to TRBJ2-1, with TRBD2 as a possible D gene (6 bases). The germline gives CDR1 LGHNA, CDR2 YSLEER. The germline V and J ends were trimmed by 4 bases and 7 bases, with 17 bases remaining between them. CDR3 length: 15 residues. This CDR3 reads CASSRASVGVNEQFF. Here the CDR3 DNA reads TGCGCCAGCAGCCGGGCTAGCGTAGGAGTGAATGAGCAGTTCTTC.

J is TRBJ1-1 and V is TRBV18; possible D gene TRBD1, 5 bases. The V end lost 6 bases, the J end lost 2 bases, and 10 bases lay between the germline ends. Germline lookup yields CDR1 KGHSH and CDR2 LQKENI. There are 13 residues in the CDR3. The CDR3 region has the DNA TGTGCCAGCTCGGGGCAGGAAAACACTGAAGCTTTCTTT. This codes for CASSGQENTEAFF.

V is TRBV9 and J is TRBJ1-5; tentative D call: TRBD1 (5 bases). This CDR3 contains 14 residues. CDR1 and CDR2 (germline): SGDLS, YYNGEE. V was cut by 4 bases and J by 5 bases, with 13 bases left in between. CDR3 DNA sequence: TGTGCCAGCAGCTTGGGGCGTCACGATCAGCCCCAGCATTTT. Residues: CASSLGRHDQPQHF.

The chain combines TRBV10-3 with TRBJ1-6; D possibly corresponds to TRBD1 (5 bases). V was pared by 2 bases and J by 5 bases, with 16 bases between. Per germline, CDR1 ENHRY and CDR2 SYGVKD. This CDR3 is 17 amino acids long. In DNA form, the CDR3 reads TGTGCCATCAGTGAGCCCGCCGCGGGACCCAATAATTCACCCCTCCACTTT. It specifies CAISEPAAGPNNSPLHF.

V and J are TRBV9 and TRBJ2-2; 9 nucleotides match TRBD2. CDR1 is SGDLS and CDR2 is YYNGEE in the germline V gene. The CDR3 consists of 15 residues. The V and J ends lost 0 bases and 7 bases, in that order; junction bases with no gene match: 4. The CDR3 sequence is CASSVGGGAVGELFF. CDR3 sequence (DNA): TGTGCCAGCAGCGTAGGCGGGGGGGCGGTCGGGGAGCTGTTTTTT.

The chain couples TRBV5-4 to TRBJ2-7; the match to TRBD2 covers 9 bases. This CDR3 is 15 amino acids long. From germline, CDR1 is SGHNT and CDR2 YYREEE (reference sequence). J gave up 7 bases and V 4 bases, and 12 bases lay outside the gene matches. This CDR3 reads CASSMKVPLAGEQYF. In DNA, the CDR3 is TGTGCCAGCAGCATGAAGGTTCCCCTAGCGGGGGAGCAGTACTTC.

This chain uses TRBV19 with TRBJ1-1, with D perhaps matching TRBD1 (5 bases). V was trimmed by 4 bases and J by 0 bases, leaving 12 bases between them. This CDR3 has 15 amino acids. Germline CDR1 is LNHDA and CDR2 is SQIVND (reference sequence). This CDR3 is CASSRFGHMNTEAFF. DNA for the CDR3: TGTGCCAGTAGTAGGTTTGGACATATGAACACTGAAGCTTTCTTT.

The chain uses TRBV5-1 and TRBJ2-1; TRBD1 matches 8 bases. Germline V gene data show CDR1 as SGHRS and CDR2 as YFSETQ. CDR3 length: 15 residues. J gave up 9 bases and V 4 bases, and 12 bases lay outside the gene matches. The CDR3: CASSHDTGGAGEQFF. DNA of the CDR3: TGCGCCAGCAGCCACGATACAGGGGGTGCAGGTGAGCAGTTCTTC.

This chain connects TRBV7-2 to TRBJ2-4; D is perhaps TRBD2 (7 bases). CDR3 length: 14 amino acids. V lost 3 bases, J lost 8 bases, and 14 bases lay in between. Germline V gene lookup returns CDR1 SGHTA and CDR2 FQGNSA. This CDR3 reads CASSLGGGIYIQYF. In DNA, the CDR3 is TGTGCCAGCAGCTTGGGAGGGGGGATTTACATTCAGTACTTC.